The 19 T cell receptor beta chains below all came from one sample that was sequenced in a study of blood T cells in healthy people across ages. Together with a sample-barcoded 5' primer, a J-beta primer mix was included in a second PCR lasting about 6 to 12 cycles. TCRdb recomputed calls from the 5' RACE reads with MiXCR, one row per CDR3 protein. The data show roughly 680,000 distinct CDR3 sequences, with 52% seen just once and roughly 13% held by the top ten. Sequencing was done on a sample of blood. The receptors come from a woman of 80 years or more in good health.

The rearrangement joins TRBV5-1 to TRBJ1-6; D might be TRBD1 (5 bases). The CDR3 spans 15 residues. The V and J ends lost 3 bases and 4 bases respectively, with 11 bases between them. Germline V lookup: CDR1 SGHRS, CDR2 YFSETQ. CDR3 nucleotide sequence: TGCGCCAGCAGCTCGCAGGGACGGTATAATTCACCCCTCCACTTT. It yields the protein CASSSQGRYNSPLHF.

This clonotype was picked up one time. CDR3 coding DNA: TGCAGCGTTGAAGACACGGCTAACTATGGCTACACCTTC. As protein: CSVEDTANYGYTF. The V and J genes are TRBV29-1 and TRBJ1-2; D is unresolved. Germline values: CDR1 SQVTM, CDR2 ANQGSEA. Trimming shortened V by 0 bases and J by 0 bases, and 5 bases separated the two germline ends. The CDR3 is 13 residues long.

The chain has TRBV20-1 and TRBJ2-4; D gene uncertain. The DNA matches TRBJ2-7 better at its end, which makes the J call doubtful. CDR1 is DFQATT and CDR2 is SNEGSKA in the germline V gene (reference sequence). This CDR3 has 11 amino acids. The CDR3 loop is CSASKTHEQYF. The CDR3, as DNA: TGCAGTGCTAGCAAAACCCACGAGCAGTACTTC.

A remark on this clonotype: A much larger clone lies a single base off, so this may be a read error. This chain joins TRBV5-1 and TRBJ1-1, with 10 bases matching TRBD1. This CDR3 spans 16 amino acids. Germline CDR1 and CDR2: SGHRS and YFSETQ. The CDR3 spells CASRTGTGAMNSEAFF. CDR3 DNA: TGCGCCAGCAGAACCGGGACAGGGGCAATGAACAGTGAAGCTTTCTTT.

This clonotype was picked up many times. CDR3 loop: CASSQGRGYGYTF. CDR3 nucleotide sequence: TGTGCCAGCAGCCAAGGAAGGGGGTATGGCTACACCTTC. The chain uses TRBV12-3 or TRBV12-4 and TRBJ1-2, with D possibly being TRBD1 (6 bases). The CDR3 runs 13 residues. Trimming took off 6 bases at V and 5 bases at J, with 13 bases between the two ends.

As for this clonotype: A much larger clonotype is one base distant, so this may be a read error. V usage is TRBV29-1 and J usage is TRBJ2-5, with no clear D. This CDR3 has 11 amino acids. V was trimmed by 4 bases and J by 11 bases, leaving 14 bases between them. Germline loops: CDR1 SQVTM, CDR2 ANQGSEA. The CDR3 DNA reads TGCAGCGTTGCACAGAACAATGAGCAGTACTTC. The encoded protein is CSVAQNNEQYF.

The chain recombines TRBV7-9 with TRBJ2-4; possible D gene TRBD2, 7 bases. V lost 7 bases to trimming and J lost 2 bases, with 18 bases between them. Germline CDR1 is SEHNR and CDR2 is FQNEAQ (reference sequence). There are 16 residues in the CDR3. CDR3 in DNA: TGTGCCAGCACCGACTGGGGGGGCTTGACCAAAAACATTCAGTACTTC. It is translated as CASTDWGGLTKNIQYF.

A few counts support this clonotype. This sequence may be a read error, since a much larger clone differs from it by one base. The CDR3 loop reads CASSRDRYNEQYF. For the CDR3, the DNA is TGTGCCAGCAGCCGGGACAGGTACAATGAGCAGTACTTC. This sequence joins TRBV27 and TRBJ2-1, with TRBD1 identical over 8 bases. Gene TRBJ2-7 matches the end of the DNA better, so the J call may be wrong. This CDR3 has 13 amino acids. Germline V lookup: CDR1 MNHEY, CDR2 SMNVEV (reference sequence).

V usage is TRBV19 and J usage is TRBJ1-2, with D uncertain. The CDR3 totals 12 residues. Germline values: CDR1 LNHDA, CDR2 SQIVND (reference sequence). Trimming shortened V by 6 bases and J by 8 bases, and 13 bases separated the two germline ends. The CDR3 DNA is TGTGCCAGTAGCTTCATGATGGGAGGCTACACCTTC. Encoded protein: CASSFMMGGYTF.

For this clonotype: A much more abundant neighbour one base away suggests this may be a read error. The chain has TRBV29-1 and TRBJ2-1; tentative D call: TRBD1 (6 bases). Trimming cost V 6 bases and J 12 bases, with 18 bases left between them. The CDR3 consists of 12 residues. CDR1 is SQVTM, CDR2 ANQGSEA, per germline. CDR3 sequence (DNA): TGCAGCGTGATTACAGGGAATGAGTTGCAGTTCTTC. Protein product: CSVITGNELQFF.

The CDR3: CSARDLASSYNEQFF. The CDR3 nucleotides are TGCAGTGCTAGAGATCTAGCGAGCTCCTACAATGAGCAGTTCTTC. This chain joins TRBV20-1 and TRBJ2-1, with D possibly TRBD2 on 6 matching bases. Germline values: CDR1 DFQATT, CDR2 SNEGSKA (reference sequence). This CDR3 has 15 amino acids. Trimming took 0 bases from V and 0 from J, leaving 9 bases between them.

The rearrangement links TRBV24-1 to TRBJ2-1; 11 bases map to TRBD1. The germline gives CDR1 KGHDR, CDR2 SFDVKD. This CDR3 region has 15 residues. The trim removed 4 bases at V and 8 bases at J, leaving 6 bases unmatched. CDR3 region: CATSDPGQGGHEQFF. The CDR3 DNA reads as TGTGCCACCAGTGACCCGGGACAGGGGGGCCATGAGCAGTTCTTC.

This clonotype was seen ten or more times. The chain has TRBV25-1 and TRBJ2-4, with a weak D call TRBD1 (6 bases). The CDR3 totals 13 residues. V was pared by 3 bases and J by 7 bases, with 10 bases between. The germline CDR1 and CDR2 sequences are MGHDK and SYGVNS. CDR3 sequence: CASSDQGQNIQYF. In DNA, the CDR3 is TGTGCCAGCAGTGATCAGGGGCAGAACATTCAGTACTTC.

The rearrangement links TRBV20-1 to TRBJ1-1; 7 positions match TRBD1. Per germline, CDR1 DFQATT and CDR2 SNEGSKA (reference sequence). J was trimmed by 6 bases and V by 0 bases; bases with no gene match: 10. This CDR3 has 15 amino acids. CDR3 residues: CSARDPRTGAAEAFF. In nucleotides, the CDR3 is TGCAGTGCTAGAGACCCACGTACAGGGGCGGCTGAAGCTTTCTTT.

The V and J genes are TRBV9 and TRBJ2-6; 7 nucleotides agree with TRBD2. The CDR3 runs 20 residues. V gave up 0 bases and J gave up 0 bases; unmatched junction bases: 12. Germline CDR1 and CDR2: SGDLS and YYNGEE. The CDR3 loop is CASSVVRRGTTYSGANVLTF. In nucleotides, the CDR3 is TGTGCCAGCAGCGTAGTTCGGCGGGGGACCACTTACTCTGGGGCCAACGTCCTGACTTTC.

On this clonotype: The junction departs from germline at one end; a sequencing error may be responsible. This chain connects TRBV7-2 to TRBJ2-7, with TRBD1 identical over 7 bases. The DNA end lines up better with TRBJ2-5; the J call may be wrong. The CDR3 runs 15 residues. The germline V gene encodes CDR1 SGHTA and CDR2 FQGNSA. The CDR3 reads CAGSLASGTEETQYF. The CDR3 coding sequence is TGTGCCGGCAGCTTAGCTAGTGGGACAGAGGAGACCCAGTACTTC.

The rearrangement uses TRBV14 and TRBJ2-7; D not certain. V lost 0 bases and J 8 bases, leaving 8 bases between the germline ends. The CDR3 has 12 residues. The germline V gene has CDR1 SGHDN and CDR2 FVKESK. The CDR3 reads CASSQEMGKQYF. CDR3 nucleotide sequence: TGTGCCAGCAGCCAAGAGATGGGGAAGCAGTACTTC.

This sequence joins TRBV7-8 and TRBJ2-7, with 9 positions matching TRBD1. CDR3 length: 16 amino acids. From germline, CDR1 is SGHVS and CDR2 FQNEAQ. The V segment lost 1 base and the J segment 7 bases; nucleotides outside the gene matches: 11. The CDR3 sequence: CASSLDDRGNYNEQYF. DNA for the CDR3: TGTGCCAGCAGCTTAGACGACAGGGGGAATTACAATGAGCAGTACTTC.

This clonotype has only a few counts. The CDR3 loop is CASRPGSQPQHF. For the CDR3, the DNA is TGTGCCAGCAGGCCCGGCTCTCAGCCCCAGCATTTT. The V and J genes are TRBV28 and TRBJ1-5; no clear D gene. CDR1 is MDHEN, CDR2 SYDVKM, per germline. V lost 6 bases and J 6 bases, leaving 9 bases between the germline ends. The CDR3 is made up of 12 amino acids.